These 11 T cell receptor beta chains were sequenced from one sample in a study of blood T cell repertoires in COVID-19. Generated by immunoSEQ multiplex PCR, the TCRdb table keeps only in-frame clones and is missing some. Of about 260,000 clones listed, 80% to 95% are singletons. The sequencing sample was made of peripheral blood. Receptors originate from a person aged 18 to 35 with COVID-19, enrolled during active disease.

The J gene is TRBJ2-5, the V gene TRBV7-6; 11 bases are shared with TRBD2. The CDR3 extends over 15 amino acids. The V segment lost 6 bases and the J segment 5 bases; nucleotides outside the gene matches: 8. Germline V gene lookup returns CDR1 SGHVS and CDR2 FNYEAQ. The CDR3 is CASSSSGRAWETQYF. For the CDR3, the DNA is TGTGCCAGCAGTAGTAGCGGGAGGGCCTGGGAGACCCAGTACTTC.

The J gene is TRBJ1-3, the V gene TRBV27, with 9 bases that match TRBD1. CDR1 and CDR2 (germline): MNHEY, SMNVEV (reference sequence). The CDR3 sequence is 17 residues long. V shed 4 bases and J 4 bases; nucleotides not matched to a gene: 11. CDR3 nucleotide sequence: TGTGCCAGCAGTTCGAACCGGGACAGGGTGTCCGGAAACACCATATATTTT. Its translation is CASSSNRDRVSGNTIYF.

The rearrangement uses TRBV6-5 and TRBJ2-7; TRBD2 matches 11 bases. In germline, CDR1 is MNHEY, CDR2 SVGAGI. The junction had 7 bases not matched to a gene; V was cut back by 7 bases and J by 2 bases. This CDR3 region has 15 residues. The CDR3 spells CASKPGTSGTYEQYF. The CDR3 DNA reads as TGTGCCAGCAAGCCCGGGACTAGCGGTACCTACGAGCAGTACTTC.

The CDR3 bases are TGTGCCACCAGTGGACAGACAGAGGGCTACACCTTC. Its translation: CATSGQTEGYTF. The chain is built from TRBV24-1 and TRBJ1-2; D possibly corresponds to TRBD1 (5 bases). Deletions cut 5 bases from V and 8 bases from J, with 11 bases between. Germline assignment: CDR1 KGHDR and CDR2 SFDVKD. The CDR3 extends over 12 amino acids.

The V gene is TRBV5-1, the J gene TRBJ2-7; the match to TRBD1 covers 12 bases. The CDR3 covers 14 residues. The V gene end was trimmed by 0 bases and the J gene end by 5 bases; junction bases not matched to a gene: 0. Germline CDR1 and CDR2: SGHRS and YFSETQ. As DNA, the CDR3 is TGCGCCAGCAGCTTGGGGGACAGGGGGCACGAGCAGTACTTC. Translating gives CASSLGDRGHEQYF.

The V call is TRBV6-1, the J call TRBJ2-5; 11 nucleotides line up with TRBD2. This CDR3 contains 18 residues. V trimming: 3 bases; J trimming: 2 bases; junction bases outside the gene matches: 11. Germline V CDR1 and CDR2: MNHNS, SASEGT. The CDR3 DNA is TGTGCCAGCAGTGACCGACTAGCGGGGTTGAGCTCGCAAGAGACCCAGTACTTC. Translated, it gives CASSDRLAGLSSQETQYF.

V is TRBV4-1 and J is TRBJ1-2; D is unclear. This CDR3 spans 14 amino acids. Germline assignment: CDR1 MGHRA and CDR2 YSYEKL. V was clipped by 0 bases and J by 4 bases, with 9 bases between them. CDR3 sequence (DNA): TGCGCCAGCAGCCAAGACAGGAAACTCTATGGCTACACCTTC. This sequence encodes CASSQDRKLYGYTF.

The chain is built from TRBV7-8 and TRBJ2-1; the D gene is possibly TRBD2 (6 bases). The CDR3 totals 15 residues. Trimming removed 5 bases at V and 6 bases at J, with 17 bases between. The germline gives CDR1 SGHVS, CDR2 FQNEAQ. Here the CDR3 reads CASSPDSLAPNEQFF. DNA for the CDR3: TGTGCCAGCAGCCCAGACAGTCTAGCGCCCAATGAGCAGTTCTTC.

The chain carries TRBV2 and TRBJ2-2; 8 nucleotides match TRBD2. With 10 bases clipped from V and 5 bases from J, the junction kept 15 bases outside the gene matches. Germline CDR1 is SNHLY and CDR2 is FYNNEI. The CDR3 spans 16 residues. The CDR3: CATGGDASGETGELFF. The CDR3 DNA is TGTGCCACCGGGGGGGATGCCAGCGGGGAAACCGGGGAGCTGTTTTTT.

The chain recombines TRBV5-1 with TRBJ2-7, with D tentatively TRBD2 (5 bases). V lost 4 bases and J lost 6, with 14 bases in between. Germline loops: CDR1 SGHRS, CDR2 YFSETQ. The CDR3 runs to 13 residues. The CDR3 nucleotides are TGCGCCAGCAGCATCCCGACTATTTCCGAGCAGTACTTC. It yields the protein CASSIPTISEQYF.

The rearrangement links TRBV14 to TRBJ2-1; 9 bases are a match to TRBD2. The germline V gene encodes CDR1 SGHDN and CDR2 FVKESK. This CDR3 region has 14 residues. V gave up 4 bases and J gave up 5 bases; unmatched junction bases: 3. The CDR3 bases are TGTGCCAGCAGCCGAGAGCGGGGGGACAATGAGCAGTTCTTC. This codes for CASSRERGDNEQFF. The entire variable domain, with the rest obtained from reference TRBV14 and TRBJ2-1, is as follows: EAGVTQFPSHSVIEKGQTVTLRCDPISGHDNLYWYRRVMGKEIKFLLHFVKESKQDESGMPNNRFLAERTGGTYSTLKVQPAELEDSGVYFCASSRERGDNEQFFGPGTRLTVL.